The 17 T cell receptor beta chains below all came from one sample that was sequenced in a study of T-cell memory formation after mild COVID-19 (dated by TCRdb to the early 2020s). Library creation used 5' RACE. Sequencing instrument: Illumina NovaSeq 6000. The public sequencing data were trimmed at Q25 with fastp and processed into clonotypes with MiXCR by TCRdb, which kept only in-frame beta chains. Rows with a matching CDR3 protein are joined into one entry that keeps the most common DNA and genes. This sample is represented by 500,000 to 650,000 distinct CDR3 sequences; about 20% of them were singletons. The biggest ten clones account for around 7.7% of the sample. Sequenced input: PBMCs or a T cell subset sorted from them (not recorded which). These TCRs come from an adult woman who had mild COVID-19 (a few samples of this study predate the infection). The sample titles of this study are shuffled in the database, so cell type and time point are left out; the donor was told from shared clones.

The V and J genes are TRBV4-2 and TRBJ2-2, with 11 bases lining up with TRBD2. Germline V gene data show CDR1 as LGHNA and CDR2 as YNFKEQ. The ends lost 1 base at V and 5 bases at J; junction bases unmatched: 12. This CDR3 is built from 19 residues. As DNA, the CDR3 is TGTGCCAGCAGCCAAGCTGATTCCGGGACTAGCGGTGGAACCGGGGAGCTGTTTTTT. This gives the protein CASSQADSGTSGGTGELFF.

In its sample, this clonotype was seen a few times. This sequence joins TRBV5-1 and TRBJ1-1; D gene unclear. CDR3 length: 15 amino acids. V was trimmed by 3 bases and J by 4 bases, leaving 16 bases between them. CDR1 and CDR2 (germline): SGHRS, YFSETQ. CDR3 protein: CASSSDNRRVTEAFF. The CDR3, as DNA: TGCGCCAGCAGCTCAGATAACCGACGGGTCACTGAAGCTTTCTTT.

This chain links TRBV7-2 with TRBJ2-2, with D perhaps given as TRBD1 or TRBD2 (5 bases each). Germline V gives CDR1 SGHTA, CDR2 FQGNSA. V lost 0 bases, J lost 3 bases, and 14 bases lay in between. The CDR3 length is 17 residues. The CDR3 coding sequence is TGTGCCAGCAGCTTAGCCCCTCGAGGGGTGGACACCGGGGAGCTGTTTTTT. Protein sequence: CASSLAPRGVDTGELFF.

The chain combines TRBV4-2 with TRBJ2-3, with D maybe TRBD2 (5 bases). Germline CDR1 and CDR2: LGHNA and YNFKEQ. The V end was cut by 6 bases, the J end by 2 bases, with 18 bases between. The CDR3 is made up of 16 amino acids. The CDR3 region is CASRSGSTYDTDTQYF. Written as DNA, the CDR3 is TGTGCCAGCAGAAGCGGATCCACATACGACACAGATACGCAGTATTTT.

This chain joins TRBV10-3 and TRBJ2-7, with a possible D match to TRBD2 (6 bases). The V gene lost 7 bases and the J gene lost 2 bases, with 12 bases spanning the gap. This CDR3 is 13 amino acids long. Per the germline V gene, CDR1 is ENHRY and CDR2 is SYGVKD. The CDR3 DNA sequence: TGTGCCATCAACGGCGGGGAGACCTACGAGCAGTACTTC. As protein: CAINGGETYEQYF.

This clonotype has more than one count but fewer than ten. CDR3 coding DNA: TGTGCCACCAGCAGAGATTCGGCAGGTTACGAGCAGTACTTC. Its translation: CATSRDSAGYEQYF. V usage is TRBV15 and J usage is TRBJ2-7; D unresolved. V lost 0 bases and J lost 4, with 10 bases in between. This CDR3 contains 14 residues. The germline CDR1 and CDR2 sequences are LNHNV and YYDKDF (reference sequence).

This clonotype has a handful of counts. V gene TRBV2 combines with J gene TRBJ1-5; D may be TRBD1 (6 bases). Germline assignment: CDR1 SNHLY and CDR2 FYNNEI. The CDR3 consists of 14 residues. The V gene lost 6 bases and the J gene lost 3 bases, with 12 bases spanning the gap. The CDR3, as DNA: TGTGCCAGCAGATTCGGGACATCCAATCAGCCCCAGCATTTT. It specifies CASRFGTSNQPQHF. The entire variable domain, with the rest obtained from reference TRBV2 and TRBJ1-5, is as follows: EPEVTQTPSHQVTQMGQEVILRCVPISNHLYFYWYRQILGQKVEFLVSFYNNEISEKSEIFDDQFSVERPDGSNFTLKIRSTKLEDSAMYFCASRFGTSNQPQHFGDGTRLSIL.

This chain connects TRBV24-1 to TRBJ2-6; 11 bases map to TRBD1. Germline trimming cut 5 bases from V and 4 bases from J; bases unmatched to any gene: 3. Germline V gives CDR1 KGHDR, CDR2 SFDVKD. CDR3 length: 16 residues. The CDR3 sequence: CATSAGQGAGANVLTF. In nucleotides, the CDR3 is TGTGCCACCAGTGCCGGACAGGGGGCCGGGGCCAACGTCCTGACTTTC.

This clonotype was seen repeatedly, ten times or more. The gene calls are TRBV2 and TRBJ2-1; a possible D gene is TRBD1 (5 bases). Per germline, CDR1 SNHLY and CDR2 FYNNEI. The CDR3 length is 15 residues. The V end lost 8 bases, the J end lost 0 bases, and 14 bases lay between the germline ends. CDR3: CASGRQSRSYNEQFF. In DNA form, the CDR3 reads TGTGCCAGCGGACGACAGTCTCGCTCCTACAATGAGCAGTTCTTC.

In its sample, this clonotype was seen a few times. The V call is TRBV7-2, the J call TRBJ2-1; 8 positions agree with TRBD1. The V segment lost 1 base and the J segment 14 bases; nucleotides outside the gene matches: 7. The CDR3 covers 13 residues. Germline lookup yields CDR1 SGHTA and CDR2 FQGNSA. The DNA for the CDR3 is TGTGCCAGCAGCTTAGAGTCGCAGGGGGCGAAGTTCTTC. Translating it yields CASSLESQGAKFF.

The genes are TRBV6-2 or TRBV6-3 and TRBJ2-5; D may correspond to TRBD1 or TRBD2 (5 bases each). The V gene's germline CDR1 is MNHEY and CDR2 SVGEGT. The CDR3 runs to 15 residues. Trimming stripped 6 bases from V and 2 bases from J, with 16 bases between. CDR3 region: CASSPPGSKQETQYF. In nucleotides, the CDR3 is TGTGCCAGCAGCCCTCCAGGGAGTAAGCAAGAGACCCAGTACTTC.

This chain uses TRBV19 with TRBJ1-5; D perhaps matches TRBD1 (6 bases). Germline-derived CDR1 and CDR2 are LNHDA and SQIVND (reference sequence). V dropped 6 bases and J dropped 5 bases, with 17 bases sitting between them. CDR3 length: 15 residues. The CDR3 sequence: CASSSVGAGDQPQHF. In DNA, the CDR3 is TGTGCCAGTAGCTCTGTGGGGGCAGGGGATCAGCCCCAGCATTTT.

J is TRBJ1-1 and V is TRBV9; possible D gene TRBD1, 5 bases. Germline assignment: CDR1 SGDLS and CDR2 YYNGEE. The CDR3 length is 12 residues. V was cut by 0 bases and J by 6 bases, with 6 bases left in between. The CDR3 spells CASSVVGAEAFF. The CDR3 DNA is TGTGCCAGCAGCGTAGTGGGGGCTGAAGCTTTCTTT. The full variable domain, completed using reference TRBV9 and TRBJ1-1, is DSGVTQTPKHLITATGQRVTLRCSPRSGDLSVYWYQQSLDQGLQFLIQYYNGEERAKGNILERFSAQQFPDLHSELNLSSLELGDSALYFCASSVVGAEAFFGQGTRLTVV.

This clonotype was seen a handful of times. V usage is TRBV19 and J usage is TRBJ1-1, with a possible D match to TRBD1 (6 bases). Trimming cost V 1 base and J 5 bases, with 14 bases left between them. CDR1 and CDR2 from the germline V gene are LNHDA and SQIVND (reference sequence). The CDR3 covers 15 residues. CDR3 amino acids: CASSIAPGARTEAFF. The CDR3 nucleotides are TGTGCCAGTAGTATAGCACCGGGGGCAAGAACTGAAGCTTTCTTT.

V usage is TRBV7-8 and J usage is TRBJ2-6, with a possible D match to TRBD1 (6 bases). The germline V gene has CDR1 SGHVS and CDR2 FQNEAQ. Trimming took off 7 bases at V and 4 bases at J, with 17 bases between the two ends. The CDR3 extends over 16 amino acids. The CDR3 here is CASIPGAQNGANVLTF. The CDR3 DNA follows: TGTGCCAGCATCCCAGGGGCGCAGAACGGGGCCAACGTCCTGACTTTC.

This clonotype was counted between two and nine times. The rearrangement uses TRBV5-1 and TRBJ2-1; 8 bases align to TRBD2. Losses at the gene ends were 0 bases for V and 3 bases for J; bases not matched to a gene: 5. CDR1 and CDR2 (germline): SGHRS, YFSETQ. The CDR3 has 16 amino acids. CDR3: CASSLVLAENYNEQFF. CDR3 coding DNA: TGCGCCAGCAGCTTGGTACTAGCGGAAAACTACAATGAGCAGTTCTTC.

Many counts were recorded for this clonotype. V gene TRBV5-4 combines with J gene TRBJ2-2; D is unclear. Germline V gene data show CDR1 as SGHNT and CDR2 as YYREEE (reference sequence). This CDR3 spans 14 amino acids. The V gene lost 0 bases and the J gene lost 4 bases, with 7 bases spanning the gap. This CDR3 is CASSLAYGTGELFF. CDR3 coding DNA: TGTGCCAGCAGCTTGGCGTACGGCACCGGGGAGCTGTTTTTT.